Below, one TCR beta chain is given with its context. What it recognizes is unknown. Germline values: CDR1 ENHRY, CDR2 SYGVKD. Trimming removed 6 bases from V and 8 bases from J; junction bases left unmatched: 5. The CDR3 extends over 14 amino acids. The TCRbeta library was prepared with unique molecular identifiers. TCRdb fed the PCR reads into MiXCR, producing one record per CDR3 protein. The profile shows around 370,000 distinct CDR3 sequences, around 16% of them singletons. This specimen belongs to a study of T-cell reconstitution after alpha-beta-depleted transplantation in children. Regarding the study as a whole: One year post-transplant, T-cell counts and diversity were largely derived from T cells produced anew.

The rearrangement uses TRBV10-3 and TRBJ2-1; TRBD1 matches at 12 bases. The source was PBMCs, mostly from graft donor cells, collected 360 days after TCRalphabeta/CD19-depleted stem cell transplant. The sequence derives from a male patient aged 2-15 years who had a stem cell transplant for acute lymphoblastic leukemia, so the T cells may come from the graft donor. As DNA, the CDR3 is TGTGCCATCAGGGGGACAGGGGGCTGGGATGAGCAGTTCTTC. It is translated as CAIRGTGGWDEQFF.